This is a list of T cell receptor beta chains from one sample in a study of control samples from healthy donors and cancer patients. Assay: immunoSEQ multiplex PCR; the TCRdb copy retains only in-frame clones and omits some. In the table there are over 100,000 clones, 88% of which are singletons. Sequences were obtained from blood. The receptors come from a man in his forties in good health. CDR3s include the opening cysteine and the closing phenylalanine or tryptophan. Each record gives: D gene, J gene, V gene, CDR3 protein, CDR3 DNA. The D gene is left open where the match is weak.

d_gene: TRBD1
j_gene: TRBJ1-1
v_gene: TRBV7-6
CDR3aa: CASSEYRGTEAFF
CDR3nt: TGTGCCAGCAGCGAATACAGGGGAACTGAAGCTTTCTTT

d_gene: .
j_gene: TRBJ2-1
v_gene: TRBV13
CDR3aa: CASSLGAGRVNEQFF
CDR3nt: TGTGCCAGCAGCTTAGGGGCAGGGCGGGTCAATGAGCAGTTCTTC

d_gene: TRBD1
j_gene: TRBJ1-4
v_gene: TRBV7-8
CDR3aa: CASSLAQGRGEKLFF
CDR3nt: TGTGCCAGCAGCTTAGCACAGGGGCGAGGGGAAAAACTGTTTTTT

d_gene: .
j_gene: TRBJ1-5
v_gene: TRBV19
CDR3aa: CASSIFGSNQPQHF
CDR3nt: TGTGCCAGTAGTATTTTTGGTAGCAATCAGCCCCAGCATTTT

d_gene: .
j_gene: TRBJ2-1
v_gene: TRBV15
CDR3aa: CATSRGNQGGNEQFF
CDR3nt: TGTGCCACCAGCAGAGGGAATCAGGGTGGCAATGAGCAGTTCTTC

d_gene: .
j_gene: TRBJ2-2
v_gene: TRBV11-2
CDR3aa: CASSLVLMEGARTGELFF
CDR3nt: TGTGCCAGCAGCTTAGTGCTGATGGAGGGGGCGCGAACCGGGGAGCTGTTTTTT

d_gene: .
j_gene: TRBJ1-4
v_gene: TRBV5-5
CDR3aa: CASSLVIGGTLRGPAKLFF
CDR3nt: TGTGCCAGCAGCTTGGTTATCGGGGGGACCTTGCGGGGCCCTGCGAAACTGTTTTTT

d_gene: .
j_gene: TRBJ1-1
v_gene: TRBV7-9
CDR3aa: CASMRGNTEAFF
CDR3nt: TGTGCCAGCATGAGAGGGAACACTGAAGCTTTCTTT

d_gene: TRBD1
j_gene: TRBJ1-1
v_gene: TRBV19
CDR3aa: CASTERWKRGLTLNTEAFF
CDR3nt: TGTGCCAGTACCGAACGGTGGAAGAGGGGGCTAACTCTGAACACTGAAGCTTTCTTT

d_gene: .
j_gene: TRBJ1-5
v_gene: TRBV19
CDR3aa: CASTPKGRHSNQPQHF
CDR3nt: TGTGCCAGTACTCCCAAGGGGAGACATAGCAATCAGCCCCAGCATTTT